A single sample is the source of the 30 T cell receptor beta chains below, sequenced in a study of T cells in Graves' hyperthyroidism and ophthalmopathy. Amplified TCR beta CDR3 regions derived from RNA transcripts. HTBI primers were employed in a first-round RT-PCR of the TCR CDR3. TCRdb re-called the multiplex PCR reads with MiXCR, one entry per CDR3 protein. Of about 260,000 distinct CDR3 sequences in the sample, less than 30% were seen once. Sequencing was carried out using blood. These receptors were taken from a man aged 40-49 years with Graves' hyperthyroidism that later progressed to Graves' ophthalmopathy.

At least ten counts were recorded for this clonotype. The conserved final phenylalanine or tryptophan is absent from the CDR3, which likely points to a read error. The gene calls are TRBV11-2 and TRBJ2-5; a weak D match, TRBD2 (5 bases). Germline V lookup: CDR1 SGHAT, CDR2 FQNNGV. The CDR3 consists of 14 residues. Trimming cost V 5 bases and J 1 base, with 11 bases left between them. Written as DNA, the CDR3 is TGTGCCAGCAGCAGCTTTGCGGGCCAAGAGACCCAGTACCTC. Amino acid sequence: CASSSFAGQETQYL.

The sample holds many counts of this clonotype. The CDR3 ends on some other residue instead of the conserved phenylalanine or tryptophan, so this is likely a read error. The chain recombines TRBV20-1 with TRBJ2-5; 7 positions match TRBD1. The V segment lost 5 bases and the J segment 5 bases; nucleotides outside the gene matches: 8. The length of the CDR3 is 13 residues. CDR1 and CDR2 (germline): DFQATT, SNEGSKA (reference sequence). The CDR3 spells CSAPKQGRETQYL. CDR3 coding DNA: TGCAGTGCTCCCAAACAGGGGCGGGAGACCCAGTACCTC.

This clonotype was observed many times. V gene TRBV12-3 or TRBV12-4 combines with J gene TRBJ1-5; 9 nucleotides line up with TRBD1. The length of the CDR3 is 15 residues. The V and J ends lost 6 bases and 4 bases, in that order; junction bases with no gene match: 7. As DNA, the CDR3 is TGTGCCAGCAGCTCTTGGGGACAGGGAAATCAGCCCCAGCATTTT. This encodes CASSSWGQGNQPQHF.

The CDR3 is CSVEVVQGPLYGYTF. In nucleotides, the CDR3 is TGCAGCGTTGAAGTGGTGCAGGGACCCCTCTATGGCTACACCTTC. V and J are TRBV29-1 and TRBJ1-2, with D possibly being TRBD1 (5 bases). V was trimmed by 1 base and J by 4 bases, leaving 16 bases between them. This CDR3 comprises 15 residues. In germline, CDR1 is SQVTM, CDR2 ANQGSEA.

At least ten counts were recorded for this clonotype. CDR3 protein: CSARDPLAGVPYEQYF. CDR3 DNA sequence: TGCAGTGCTAGAGACCCCCTAGCGGGAGTACCCTACGAGCAGTACTTC. V and J are TRBV20-1 and TRBJ2-7; 10 nucleotides line up with TRBD2. Germline V gene lookup returns CDR1 DFQATT and CDR2 SNEGSKA (reference sequence). V was clipped by 0 bases and J by 2 bases; unmatched bases: 7. This CDR3 has 16 residues.

The table lists this clonotype with a few counts. The rearrangement uses TRBV18 and TRBJ2-1; D uncertain. V shed 1 base and J shed 5 bases, with 6 bases lying between them. Germline V lookup: CDR1 KGHSH, CDR2 LQKENI. The CDR3 is 13 residues long. The CDR3 reads CASSPRLNNEQFF. The CDR3 nucleotides read TGTGCCAGCTCACCACGACTCAACAATGAGCAGTTCTTC.

This clonotype was recorded at least ten times. The rearrangement links TRBV5-1 to TRBJ2-5; D may be TRBD2 (5 bases). CDR1 is SGHRS, CDR2 YFSETQ, per germline. Trimming left V 4 bases short and J 2 bases short, with 12 bases between. This CDR3 comprises 14 residues. CDR3 loop: CASSRTRTQETQYF. CDR3 DNA: TGCGCCAGCAGCCGTACTCGGACTCAAGAGACCCAGTACTTC.

This clonotype appeared many times. This may be a read error: a much more frequent sequence differs by one nucleotide. The gene calls are TRBV12-3 or TRBV12-4 and TRBJ2-5; D is unclear. This CDR3 has 14 amino acids. With 3 bases removed from V and 4 bases from J, the gap between germline ends came to 12 bases. For the CDR3, the DNA is TGTGCCAGCAGTTTTGGGGAATTACGAGAGACCCAGTACTTC. Residues: CASSFGELRETQYF.

The sample holds many counts of this clonotype. The chain has TRBV6-5 and TRBJ2-2; D is possibly TRBD2 (6 bases). Germline values: CDR1 MNHEY, CDR2 SVGAGI. The CDR3 sequence is 14 residues long. V shed 6 bases and J shed 7 bases, with 15 bases lying between them. The CDR3, as DNA: TGTGCCAGCAGAGGTCATGACGGGAGCGGGGAGCTGTTTTTT. It translates to CASRGHDGSGELFF.

This clonotype was seen at least ten times. This chain joins TRBV14 and TRBJ2-6, with D uncertain. The V gene's germline CDR1 is SGHDN and CDR2 FVKESK. The CDR3 runs 17 residues. V dropped 2 bases and J dropped 0 bases, with 11 bases sitting between them. The CDR3 nucleotides read TGTGCCAGCAGCCAATATATGCAGCTCTCTGGGGCCAACGTCCTGACTTTC. This gives the protein CASSQYMQLSGANVLTF.

This clonotype was detected ten times or more. CDR3: CASSLPDRSYEQYF. CDR3 DNA sequence: TGTGCCAGCAGTCTACCGGACAGGTCCTACGAGCAGTACTTC. The rearrangement uses TRBV12-3 or TRBV12-4 and TRBJ2-7; 7 bases line up with TRBD1. After removal of 5 bases from V and 1 base from J, the junction contained 5 bases not matched to a gene. This CDR3 has 14 amino acids.

This clonotype has a count of ten or more. J is TRBJ1-3 and V is TRBV5-1; unclear D gene. Germline CDR1 and CDR2: SGHRS and YFSETQ. This CDR3 is built from 16 residues. V was trimmed by 0 bases and J by 1 base, leaving 11 bases between them. Written as DNA, the CDR3 is TGCGCCAGCAGCTTGGAGGGCGGTCCGTCTGGAAACACCATATATTTT. It encodes CASSLEGGPSGNTIYF.

The sample holds many counts of this clonotype. The chain links TRBV4-2 to TRBJ2-7; 9 bases agree with TRBD1. V lost 4 bases and J lost 6; bases outside the gene matches: 10. CDR3 length: 15 amino acids. Germline CDR1 LGHNA, CDR2 YNFKEQ. Written as DNA, the CDR3 is TGTGCCAGCAGCCTCGACCGGGACAGGGAGGGCGAGCAGTACTTC. The encoded protein is CASSLDRDREGEQYF.

This clonotype was picked up many times. The rearrangement links TRBV7-8 to TRBJ1-2; D uncertain. The germline V gene encodes CDR1 SGHVS and CDR2 FQNEAQ. V was pared by 8 bases and J by 0 bases, with 7 bases between. This CDR3 is built from 12 residues. The CDR3 bases are TGTGCCAGCCGGGATACTAACTATGGCTACACCTTC. Translating it yields CASRDTNYGYTF.

The chain carries TRBV28 and TRBJ1-5; the match to TRBD1 covers 10 bases. V gave up 4 bases and J gave up 7 bases; unmatched junction bases: 7. Germline V gene data show CDR1 as MDHEN and CDR2 as SYDVKM. The CDR3 is 15 amino acids. CDR3 sequence: CASSSSGQGRQPQHF. DNA of the CDR3: TGTGCCAGCAGTTCCTCGGGACAGGGGAGACAGCCCCAGCATTTT.

This clonotype was counted many times. The chain joins TRBV12-3 or TRBV12-4 to TRBJ2-2; D ambiguous. CDR3 length equals 15 residues. Trimming took 8 bases from V and 7 from J, leaving 20 bases between them. CDR3 nucleotide sequence: TGTGCCAGCGGCCGGGCCCTCCCCCTAGGCGGGGAGCTGTTTTTT. It specifies CASGRALPLGGELFF.

The J gene is TRBJ1-5, the V gene TRBV6-5; perhaps TRBD1 as D (5 bases). The germline V gene encodes CDR1 MNHEY and CDR2 SVGAGI. This CDR3 is 17 amino acids long. Trimming cost V 3 bases and J 0 bases, with 15 bases left between them. In nucleotides, the CDR3 is TGTGCCAGCAGTTATCGGGGCAGGGCATATAGCAATCAGCCCCAGCATTTT. This codes for CASSYRGRAYSNQPQHF.

This clonotype has a count of ten or more. An end of the junction does not agree with germline; a read error may underlie this. The J gene is TRBJ2-2, the V gene TRBV6-5, with 8 bases lining up with TRBD1. The CDR3 consists of 16 residues. Looked up from germline, CDR1 is MNHEY and CDR2 is SVGAGI. The CDR3 spells CASSSGTGVNTGELFF. CDR3 nucleotides: TGTGCCAGCAGTTCCGGGACAGGAGTAAACACCGGGGAGCTGTTTTTC.

About this clonotype: One end of the junction varies from germline; a read error may be responsible. This sequence joins TRBV20-1 and TRBJ1-1; D not resolved. CDR1 is DFQATT, CDR2 SNEGSKA, per germline (reference sequence). The length of the CDR3 is 11 residues. This CDR3 is CSARTETGAFF. The CDR3 coding sequence is TGCAGTGCTAGGACCGAGACTGGAGCTTTCTTT.

The table lists this clonotype with many counts. The chain combines TRBV11-2 with TRBJ1-1; D perhaps matches TRBD1 (6 bases). Looked up from germline, CDR1 is SGHAT and CDR2 is FQNNGV. The CDR3 spans 17 residues. Trimming took 2 bases from V and 2 from J, leaving 18 bases between them. The DNA for the CDR3 is TGTGCCAGCAGCTTACTCATCAGTTCGGGGGCCAACACTGAAGCTTTCTTT. Its translation: CASSLLISSGANTEAFF.

This clonotype was recorded at least ten times. V usage is TRBV24-1 and J usage is TRBJ1-5; D is possibly TRBD1 (6 bases). Germline lookup yields CDR1 KGHDR and CDR2 SFDVKD. V was clipped by 7 bases and J by 7 bases, with 13 bases between them. This CDR3 spans 13 amino acids. CDR3 in amino acids: CATRPRGAQPQHF. CDR3 bases: TGTGCCACCAGGCCGCGGGGGGCCCAGCCCCAGCATTTT.

This clonotype was counted many times. The gene calls are TRBV7-9 and TRBJ1-1; D remains unclear. V gave up 6 bases and J gave up 8 bases, with 13 bases separating them. Germline CDR1 SEHNR, CDR2 FQNEAQ (reference sequence). The CDR3 totals 12 residues. Here the CDR3 DNA reads TGTGCCAGCAGTTCACGGGCCCCGGAAGCTTTCTTT. Its protein is CASSSRAPEAFF. The entire variable domain, with the rest obtained from reference TRBV7-9 and TRBJ1-1, is as follows: DTGVSQNPRHKITKRGQNVTFRCDPISEHNRLYWYRQTLGQGPEFLTYFQNEAQLEKSRLLSDRFSAERPKGSFSTLEIQRTEQGDSAMYLCASSSRAPEAFFGQGTRLTVV.

Ten or more counts support this clonotype. The rearrangement links TRBV6-1 to TRBJ1-2; TRBD1 might be the D (5 bases). The CDR3 is 15 amino acids. Per germline, CDR1 MNHNS and CDR2 SASEGT. V was clipped by 3 bases and J by 0 bases, with 11 bases between them. CDR3 DNA sequence: TGTGCCAGCAGTGACACAGGAGCCACTAACTATGGCTACACCTTC. Its translation: CASSDTGATNYGYTF.

The V gene is TRBV6-2 or TRBV6-3, the J gene TRBJ1-5, with D maybe TRBD1 (5 bases). Trimming removed 5 bases from V and 0 bases from J, with 14 bases in between. The CDR3 covers 16 residues. Germline V gene lookup returns CDR1 MNHEY and CDR2 SVGEGT. The CDR3 loop reads CASSLRGGPSNQPQHF. DNA for the CDR3: TGTGCCAGCAGTCTCCGGGGGGGTCCTAGCAATCAGCCCCAGCATTTT.

This clonotype was seen repeatedly, ten times or more. The chain carries TRBV3-1 and TRBJ1-2; unclear D gene. The germline gives CDR1 LGHDT, CDR2 YNNKEL (reference sequence). This CDR3 region has 15 residues. Trimming shortened V by 0 bases and J by 4 bases, and 12 bases separated the two germline ends. In DNA, the CDR3 is TGTGCCAGCAGCCAAGATGGGCAGACTGCCTATGGCTACACCTTC. Residues: CASSQDGQTAYGYTF.

This clonotype has ten or more counts. The gene calls are TRBV27 and TRBJ2-2; 11 nucleotides line up with TRBD2. Germline CDR1 reads MNHEY; CDR2 reads SMNVEV (reference sequence). Trimming at V came to 1 base and at J to 8 bases, leaving 6 bases not matched to a gene. The CDR3 extends over 16 amino acids. CDR3 nucleotide sequence: TGTGCCAGCAGTTTATATCTAGCGGGAGGTTCAGGGGAGCTGTTTTTT. Translating it yields CASSLYLAGGSGELFF.

This clonotype was seen many times. The junction and the germline gene differ at one end; a read error may be behind it. The CDR3 DNA reads as TGTGCCAGCAGAATCTCTAGCTCAGGGACCATTAACTTC. Translation: CASRISSSGTINF. The chain recombines TRBV27 with TRBJ2-7; D may match TRBD1 or TRBD2 (5 bases each). The CDR3 spans 13 residues. Germline V gene lookup returns CDR1 MNHEY and CDR2 SMNVEV (reference sequence).

The sample holds many counts of this clonotype. This sequence joins TRBV6-1 and TRBJ1-1; perhaps TRBD1 as D (5 bases). With 3 bases removed from V and 0 bases from J, the gap between germline ends came to 11 bases. This CDR3 has 15 amino acids. Germline loops: CDR1 MNHNS, CDR2 SASEGT. The CDR3: CASSDYRGVNTEAFF. The CDR3 nucleotides read TGTGCCAGCAGTGACTATAGGGGAGTGAACACTGAAGCTTTCTTT.

This chain uses TRBV7-8 with TRBJ2-5, with 7 bases aligning to TRBD2. The CDR3 sequence is 17 residues long. V dropped 4 bases and J dropped 1; count of bases not matched to a gene: 12. Germline V gene lookup returns CDR1 SGHVS and CDR2 FQNEAQ. In nucleotides, the CDR3 is TGTGCCAGCAGCTACCCCTGGTGGGAGGGGTTCCAAGAGACCCAGTACTTC. Translated, it gives CASSYPWWEGFQETQYF.

The table lists this clonotype with many counts. The chain links TRBV12-3 or TRBV12-4 to TRBJ2-2; D gene ambiguous. The CDR3 totals 14 residues. Trimming shortened V by 7 bases and J by 3 bases, and 12 bases separated the two germline ends. CDR3 bases: TGTGCCAGCAACCGACGGTTTCACACCGGGGAGCTGTTTTTT. Its protein is CASNRRFHTGELFF.